Sequencing of this TCR beta chain was carried out in a study of CD8 T cells in ankylosing spondylitis. Notes on the study in general: Reports of some motif variants in reactive arthritis synovial fluid and blood predate this one.

Quantitative 5'-RACE was performed with molecular barcodes, and it yielded the TCR beta libraries. Using its own MiXCR run on the 5' RACE reads, TCRdb lists one record per CDR3 protein. Among approximately 180,000 distinct CDR3 sequences listed, around a sixth were seen once. This clonotype was seen repeatedly, ten times or more. Its antigen remains unknown. Germline-derived CDR1 and CDR2 are MDHEN and SYDVKM. This CDR3 is built from 12 residues. The ends were cut back, 8 bases at V and 4 bases at J, with 12 bases in the middle. The specimen sequenced was blood, either unsorted or a sorted T cell fraction (not recorded which). The chain combines TRBV28 with TRBJ2-7; D call uncertain. The receptor was derived from a male donor aged 5-30 years with ankylosing spondylitis or in good health (not recorded which). As DNA, the CDR3 is TGTGCCAGCGTCAGTTCCCTTTACGAGCAGTACTTC. The encoded protein is CASVSSLYEQYF.